These T cell receptor beta chains were read from a single sample in a study of shared clonotypes between healthy human individuals. Using immunoSEQ multiplex PCR, the repertoire was profiled, and TCRdb retains in-frame clones only, with some absent. Among 850,000 to 1,200,000 clones listed, under 80% were seen once. The sample consisted of memory CD4+ T cells sorted from blood. All receptors come from a man aged 18-30 years in good health. Each CDR3 is given with its conserved first and last residue. A D gene is named only where the DNA matches it firmly. For some rows the clone size is stated as once, few or many, or as a class when expanded; others skip it.

d_gene: NA
j_gene: TRBJ1-6
v_gene: TRBV4-1
abundance: NA
CDR3nt: TGCGCCAGCAGCCAAGATGGGGGGCTTTCCTGGGATTCACCCCTCCACTTT
CDR3aa: CASSQDGGLSWDSPLHF

d_gene: NA
j_gene: TRBJ2-3
v_gene: TRBV6-1
abundance: NA
CDR3nt: TGTGCCAGCCGGGAGATTAGCACAGATACGCAGTATTTT
CDR3aa: CASREISTDTQYF

d_gene: NA
j_gene: TRBJ1-5
v_gene: TRBV30
abundance: NA
CDR3nt: TGTGCCTGGAGTGTGGCAGGGGCGCGGGGCAATCAGCCCCAGCATTTT
CDR3aa: CAWSVAGARGNQPQHF

d_gene: NA
j_gene: TRBJ2-5
v_gene: TRBV2
abundance: NA
CDR3nt: TGTGCCAGCAGTCTGGGGGAGACCCAGTACTTC
CDR3aa: CASSLGETQYF

d_gene: TRBD1
j_gene: TRBJ2-7
v_gene: TRBV6-5
abundance: NA
CDR3nt: TGTGCCAGCAGGTCCCGGGACAGGGGGACCTACGAGCAGTACTTC
CDR3aa: CASRSRDRGTYEQYF

d_gene: NA
j_gene: TRBJ2-3
v_gene: TRBV2
abundance: NA
CDR3nt: TGTGCCAGCCGGGGGAGGGATACGCAGTATTTT
CDR3aa: CASRGRDTQYF

d_gene: TRBD1
j_gene: TRBJ1-6
v_gene: TRBV18
abundance: NA
CDR3nt: TGTGCCAGCTCACCGACAGGGCCCCCGTATAATTCACCCCTCCACTTT
CDR3aa: CASSPTGPPYNSPLHF

d_gene: NA
j_gene: TRBJ2-5
v_gene: TRBV4-1
abundance: NA
CDR3nt: TGCGCCAGCAGCCAAGGGGGGCCAAGGGAGACCCAGTACTTC
CDR3aa: CASSQGGPRETQYF

d_gene: NA
j_gene: TRBJ1-2
v_gene: TRBV28
abundance: few
CDR3nt: TGTGCCAGCAGTTTATTGAGACAGGCCCTTGGCTACACCTTC
CDR3aa: CASSLLRQALGYTF

d_gene: NA
j_gene: TRBJ2-5
v_gene: TRBV11-2
abundance: NA
CDR3nt: TGTGCCAGCAGCTCAGCTAGGACGGTCGAGACCCAGTACTTC
CDR3aa: CASSSARTVETQYF

d_gene: TRBD2
j_gene: TRBJ2-7
v_gene: TRBV7-2
abundance: NA
CDR3nt: TGTGCCAGCAGCTTACTGGCTAGCGGGAGACGTCTGGGGTACGAGCAGTACTTC
CDR3aa: CASSLLASGRRLGYEQYF

d_gene: TRBD1
j_gene: TRBJ2-1
v_gene: TRBV6-6
abundance: NA
CDR3nt: TGTGCCAGCAGTCAAGGGGGCAGGGGCGAGCAGTTCTTC
CDR3aa: CASSQGGRGEQFF

d_gene: NA
j_gene: TRBJ2-5
v_gene: TRBV5-4
abundance: NA
CDR3nt: TGTGCCAGCACCACCCGGCTAGATGAGACCCAGTACTTC
CDR3aa: CASTTRLDETQYF

d_gene: TRBD1
j_gene: TRBJ2-3
v_gene: TRBV29-1
abundance: NA
CDR3nt: TGCAGCGCCAAAGACAGGGGATTCGTAGATACGCAGTATTTT
CDR3aa: CSAKDRGFVDTQYF

d_gene: NA
j_gene: TRBJ1-2
v_gene: TRBV19
abundance: NA
CDR3nt: TGTGCCAGTAGTATACAGGGTGAGAGGCTCTATGGCTACACCTTC
CDR3aa: CASSIQGERLYGYTF

d_gene: TRBD1
j_gene: TRBJ1-4
v_gene: TRBV2
abundance: NA
CDR3nt: TGTGCCAGCAGAAAAGACAGGGTTACACCTAATGAAAAACTGTTTTTT
CDR3aa: CASRKDRVTPNEKLFF

d_gene: TRBD2
j_gene: TRBJ2-1
v_gene: TRBV28
abundance: NA
CDR3nt: TGTGCCAGCAGTCGATTAGCGGGGGGTACCAATGAGCAGTTCTTC
CDR3aa: CASSRLAGGTNEQFF

d_gene: NA
j_gene: TRBJ2-6
v_gene: TRBV5-1
abundance: NA
CDR3nt: TGCGCCAGCAGCTTGGCCGCCGGGGGGACAGGGGCCAACGTCCTGACTTTC
CDR3aa: CASSLAAGGTGANVLTF

d_gene: NA
j_gene: TRBJ2-1
v_gene: TRBV28
abundance: NA
CDR3nt: TGTGCCAGCAGTTCCCTTAGGGGCCCGTTCTTC
CDR3aa: CASSSLRGPFF

d_gene: NA
j_gene: TRBJ1-5
v_gene: TRBV11-1
abundance: NA
CDR3nt: TGTGCCGCCCTAAGGTCCTACGAAAATAGCAATCAGCCCCAGCATTTT
CDR3aa: CAALRSYENSNQPQHF

d_gene: NA
j_gene: TRBJ2-3
v_gene: TRBV28
abundance: once
CDR3nt: TGTGCCAGCAGTTCCGCAGGCACTATAAGCACAGATACGCAGTATTTT
CDR3aa: CASSSAGTISTDTQYF

d_gene: NA
j_gene: TRBJ1-2
v_gene: TRBV15
abundance: NA
CDR3nt: TGTGCCACCAGCAGTGTTCGGGGGGGTGGCTACACCTTC
CDR3aa: CATSSVRGGGYTF

d_gene: TRBD1
j_gene: TRBJ2-7
v_gene: TRBV30
abundance: NA
CDR3nt: TGTGCCTGGGACAGGGGCTACGAGCAGTACTTC
CDR3aa: CAWDRGYEQYF

d_gene: NA
j_gene: TRBJ2-7
v_gene: TRBV5-4
abundance: NA
CDR3nt: TGTGCCAGCAGCAAAGGGACGGACAGATACGAGCAGTACTTC
CDR3aa: CASSKGTDRYEQYF

d_gene: NA
j_gene: TRBJ2-7
v_gene: TRBV5-8
abundance: few
CDR3nt: TGTGCCAGCAGCTTCCGGCCCTACGAGCAGTACTTC
CDR3aa: CASSFRPYEQYF

d_gene: TRBD1
j_gene: TRBJ2-2
v_gene: TRBV10-1
abundance: NA
CDR3nt: TGCGCCAGCAGTGATGTTCGACAGGGGAACACCGGGGAGCTGTTTTTT
CDR3aa: CASSDVRQGNTGELFF

d_gene: TRBD2
j_gene: TRBJ2-1
v_gene: TRBV4-1
abundance: NA
CDR3nt: TGCGCCAGCAGCCAAGAGATCGTCCTGGCGGGAGAGTTCTTC
CDR3aa: CASSQEIVLAGEFF

d_gene: TRBD2
j_gene: TRBJ2-1
v_gene: TRBV2
abundance: NA
CDR3nt: TGTGCCAGCAGTTCAGCGGGGGCCTACAATGAGCAGTTCTTC
CDR3aa: CASSSAGAYNEQFF

d_gene: NA
j_gene: TRBJ2-5
v_gene: TRBV21-1
abundance: NA
CDR3nt: TGTGCCAGCCTGGGGCCCTACCAAGAGACCCAGTACTTC
CDR3aa: CASLGPYQETQYF

d_gene: NA
j_gene: TRBJ2-4
v_gene: TRBV7-9
abundance: once
CDR3nt: TGTGCCAGCAGCTTAACGGGGGCGCGAAACATTCAGTACTTC
CDR3aa: CASSLTGARNIQYF

d_gene: NA
j_gene: TRBJ2-2
v_gene: TRBV28
abundance: NA
CDR3nt: TGTGCCAGCAGGGTATCGGCCGGGGAGCTGTTTTTT
CDR3aa: CASRVSAGELFF

d_gene: TRBD1
j_gene: TRBJ1-2
v_gene: TRBV18
abundance: NA
CDR3nt: TGTGCCAGCTCACCGGACAGGGAATTGGGCTACACCTTC
CDR3aa: CASSPDRELGYTF

d_gene: TRBD1
j_gene: TRBJ1-2
v_gene: TRBV5-4
abundance: NA
CDR3nt: TGTGCCAGCAGCCCCGCCGGACAGGGAGGAGAGGGCTACACCTTC
CDR3aa: CASSPAGQGGEGYTF

d_gene: NA
j_gene: TRBJ1-2
v_gene: TRBV5-1
abundance: NA
CDR3nt: TGCGCCAGCAGCTTGGGGACAGAACCAGTCTATGGCTACACCTTC
CDR3aa: CASSLGTEPVYGYTF

d_gene: NA
j_gene: TRBJ2-5
v_gene: TRBV9
abundance: NA
CDR3nt: TGTGCCAGCAGCGTAGGAGTCTCTTCGGAGACCCAGTACTTC
CDR3aa: CASSVGVSSETQYF

d_gene: TRBD1
j_gene: TRBJ1-1
v_gene: TRBV7-9
abundance: NA
CDR3nt: TGTGCCAGCAGCCCCCAGACAGGGGGCACTGAAGCTTTCTTT
CDR3aa: CASSPQTGGTEAFF

d_gene: NA
j_gene: TRBJ2-6
v_gene: TRBV18
abundance: NA
CDR3nt: TGTGCCAGCTCACCACCGAATCAGGGCCTCTCTGGGGCCAACGTCCTGACTTTC
CDR3aa: CASSPPNQGLSGANVLTF

d_gene: NA
j_gene: TRBJ1-3
v_gene: TRBV6-6
abundance: NA
CDR3nt: TGTGCCAGCAGTGATCGACAGCTCTCTGGAAACACCATATATTTT
CDR3aa: CASSDRQLSGNTIYF

d_gene: TRBD1
j_gene: TRBJ2-7
v_gene: TRBV4-2
abundance: NA
CDR3nt: TGTGCCAGCAGCCAAGCCGGACAGGGGGCCCACGAGCAGTACTTC
CDR3aa: CASSQAGQGAHEQYF

d_gene: NA
j_gene: TRBJ1-5
v_gene: TRBV6-6
abundance: many
CDR3nt: TGTGCCAGCAGTTACTCTTCTGGACATGGGAATCAGCCCCAGCATTTT
CDR3aa: CASSYSSGHGNQPQHF

d_gene: NA
j_gene: TRBJ2-3
v_gene: TRBV7-2
abundance: NA
CDR3nt: TGTGCCAGCAGCCCCCGAACAGATACGCAGTATTTT
CDR3aa: CASSPRTDTQYF

d_gene: NA
j_gene: TRBJ2-1
v_gene: TRBV7-2
abundance: NA
CDR3nt: TGTGCCAGCAGCTTAGTATTGGGTCATAGAGGTGAGCAGTTCTTC
CDR3aa: CASSLVLGHRGEQFF

d_gene: NA
j_gene: TRBJ2-7
v_gene: TRBV7-2
abundance: few
CDR3nt: TGTGCCAGCAGCCAGGGGGGCTACGAGCAGTACTTC
CDR3aa: CASSQGGYEQYF

d_gene: NA
j_gene: TRBJ1-2
v_gene: TRBV5-4
abundance: NA
CDR3nt: TGTGCCAGCGGCCGGGGGCAGGAAGGTGGCTACACCTTC
CDR3aa: CASGRGQEGGYTF